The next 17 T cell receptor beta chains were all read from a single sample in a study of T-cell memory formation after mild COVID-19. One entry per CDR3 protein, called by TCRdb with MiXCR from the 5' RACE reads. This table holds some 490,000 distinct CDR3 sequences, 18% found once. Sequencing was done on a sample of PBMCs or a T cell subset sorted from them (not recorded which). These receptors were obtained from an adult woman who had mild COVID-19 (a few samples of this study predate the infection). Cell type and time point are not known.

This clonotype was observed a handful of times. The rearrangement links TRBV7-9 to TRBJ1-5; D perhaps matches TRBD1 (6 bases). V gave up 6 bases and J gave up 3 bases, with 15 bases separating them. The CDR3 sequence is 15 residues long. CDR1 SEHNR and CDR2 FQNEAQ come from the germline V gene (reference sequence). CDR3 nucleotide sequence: TGTGCCAGCAGTCCTACAGGGTTTCCCAATCAGCCCCAGCATTTT. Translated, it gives CASSPTGFPNQPQHF.

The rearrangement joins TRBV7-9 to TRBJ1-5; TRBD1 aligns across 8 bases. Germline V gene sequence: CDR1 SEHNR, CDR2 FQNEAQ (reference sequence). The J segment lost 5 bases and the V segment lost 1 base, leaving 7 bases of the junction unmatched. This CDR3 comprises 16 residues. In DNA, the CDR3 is TGTGCCAGCAGCTTAGTAGGGACAGGAACGGATCAGCCCCAGCATTTT. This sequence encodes CASSLVGTGTDQPQHF. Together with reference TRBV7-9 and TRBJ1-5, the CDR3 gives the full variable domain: DTGVSQNPRHKITKRGQNVTFRCDPISEHNRLYWYRQTLGQGPEFLTYFQNEAQLEKSRLLSDRFSAERPKGSFSTLEIQRTEQGDSAMYLCASSLVGTGTDQPQHFGDGTRLSIL.

CDR3 in amino acids: CASSLEGQGETQYF. CDR3 in DNA: TGTGCCAGCAGCTTGGAGGGACAGGGGGAGACCCAGTACTTC. This chain uses TRBV7-6 with TRBJ2-5; 10 bases map to TRBD1. V lost 3 bases and J lost 5; bases outside the gene matches: 3. The CDR3 spans 14 residues. The germline CDR1 and CDR2 sequences are SGHVS and FNYEAQ.

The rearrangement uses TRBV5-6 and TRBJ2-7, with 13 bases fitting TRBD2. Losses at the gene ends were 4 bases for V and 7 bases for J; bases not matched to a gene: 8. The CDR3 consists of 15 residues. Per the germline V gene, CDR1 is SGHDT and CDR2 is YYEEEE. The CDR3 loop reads CASSASTSGGLEQYF. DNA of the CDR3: TGTGCCAGCAGCGCGTCGACTAGCGGGGGGCTGGAGCAGTACTTC.

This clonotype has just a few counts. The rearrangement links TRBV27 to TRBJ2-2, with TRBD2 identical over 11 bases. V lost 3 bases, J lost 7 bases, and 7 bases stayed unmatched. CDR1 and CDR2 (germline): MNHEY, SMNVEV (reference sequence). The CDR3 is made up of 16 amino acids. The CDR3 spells CASSLGLADLFGELFF. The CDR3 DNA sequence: TGTGCCAGCAGTTTGGGACTAGCGGACCTCTTCGGGGAGCTGTTTTTT.

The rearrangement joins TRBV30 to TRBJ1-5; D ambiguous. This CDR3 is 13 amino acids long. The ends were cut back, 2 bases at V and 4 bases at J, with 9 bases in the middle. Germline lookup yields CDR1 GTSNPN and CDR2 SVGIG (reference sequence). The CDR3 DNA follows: TGTGCCTGGAGTACTAGGGAGAATCAGCCCCAGCATTTT. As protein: CAWSTRENQPQHF.

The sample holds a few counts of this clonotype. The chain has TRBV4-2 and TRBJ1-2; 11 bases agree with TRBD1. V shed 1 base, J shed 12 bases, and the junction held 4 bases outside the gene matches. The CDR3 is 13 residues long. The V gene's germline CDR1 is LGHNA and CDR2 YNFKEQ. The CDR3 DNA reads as TGTGCCAGCAGCCAAGGGACAGGGGGCAGTAACACCTTC. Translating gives CASSQGTGGSNTF.

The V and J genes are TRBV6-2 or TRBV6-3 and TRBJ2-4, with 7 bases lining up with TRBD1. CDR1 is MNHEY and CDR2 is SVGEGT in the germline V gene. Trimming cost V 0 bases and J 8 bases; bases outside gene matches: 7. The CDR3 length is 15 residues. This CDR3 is CASSYSGTEVDIQYF. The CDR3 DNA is TGTGCCAGCAGTTACTCGGGGACAGAGGTCGACATTCAGTACTTC.

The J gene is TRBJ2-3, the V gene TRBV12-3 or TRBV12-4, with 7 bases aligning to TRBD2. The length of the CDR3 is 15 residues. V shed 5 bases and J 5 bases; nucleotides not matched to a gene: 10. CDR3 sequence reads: CASSLPREGRDTQYF. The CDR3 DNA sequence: TGTGCCAGCAGTCTGCCGAGGGAGGGAAGAGATACGCAGTATTTT.

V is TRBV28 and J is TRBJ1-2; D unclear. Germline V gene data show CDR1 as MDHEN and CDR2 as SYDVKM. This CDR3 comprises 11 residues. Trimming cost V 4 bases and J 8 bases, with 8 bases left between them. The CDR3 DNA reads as TGTGCCAGCAGTTCCTCCCCGGGCTACACCTTC. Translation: CASSSSPGYTF.

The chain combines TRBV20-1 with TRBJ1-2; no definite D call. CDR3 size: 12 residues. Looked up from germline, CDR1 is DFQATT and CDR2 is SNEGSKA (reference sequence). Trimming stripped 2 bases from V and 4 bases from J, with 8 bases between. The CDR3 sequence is CSARPAAYGYTF. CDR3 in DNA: TGCAGTGCTAGACCCGCGGCCTATGGCTACACCTTC.

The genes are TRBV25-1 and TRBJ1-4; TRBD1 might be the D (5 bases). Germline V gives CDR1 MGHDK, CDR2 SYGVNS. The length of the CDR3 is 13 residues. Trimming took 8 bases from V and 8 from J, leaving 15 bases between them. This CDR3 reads CASERSGAEKLFF. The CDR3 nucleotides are TGTGCCAGCGAGAGGTCCGGGGCCGAAAAACTGTTTTTT. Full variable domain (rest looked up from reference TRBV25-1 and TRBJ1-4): EADIYQTPRYLVIGTGKKITLECSQTMGHDKMYWYQQDPGMELHLIHYSYGVNSTEKGDLSSESTVSRIRTEHFPLTLESARPSHTSQYLCASERSGAEKLFFGSGTQLSVL.

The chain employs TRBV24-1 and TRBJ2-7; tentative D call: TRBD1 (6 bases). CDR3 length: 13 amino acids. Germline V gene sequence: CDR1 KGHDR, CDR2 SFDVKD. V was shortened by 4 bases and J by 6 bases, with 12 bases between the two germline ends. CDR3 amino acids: CATSEPTGFEQYF. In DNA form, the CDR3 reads TGTGCCACCAGTGAGCCTACAGGGTTCGAGCAGTACTTC.

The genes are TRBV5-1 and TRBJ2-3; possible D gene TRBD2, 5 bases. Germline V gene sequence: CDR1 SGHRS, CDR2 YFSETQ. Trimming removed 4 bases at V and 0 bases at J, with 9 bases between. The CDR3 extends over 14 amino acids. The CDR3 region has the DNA TGCGCCAGCAGCGGAGGACCTAGCACAGATACGCAGTATTTT. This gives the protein CASSGGPSTDTQYF. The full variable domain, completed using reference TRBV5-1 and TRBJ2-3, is KAGVTQTPRYLIKTRGQQVTLSCSPISGHRSVSWYQQTPGQGLQFLFEYFSETQRNKGNFPGRFSGRQFSNSRSEMNVSTLELGDSALYLCASSGGPSTDTQYFGPGTRLTVL.

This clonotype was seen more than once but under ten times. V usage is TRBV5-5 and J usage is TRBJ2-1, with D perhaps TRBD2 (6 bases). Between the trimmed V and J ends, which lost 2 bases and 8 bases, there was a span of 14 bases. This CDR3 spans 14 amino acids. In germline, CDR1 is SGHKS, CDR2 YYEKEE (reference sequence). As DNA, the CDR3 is TGTGCCAGCAGCTTCGGGCGGGGTAGGGATGAGCAGTTCTTC. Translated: CASSFGRGRDEQFF.

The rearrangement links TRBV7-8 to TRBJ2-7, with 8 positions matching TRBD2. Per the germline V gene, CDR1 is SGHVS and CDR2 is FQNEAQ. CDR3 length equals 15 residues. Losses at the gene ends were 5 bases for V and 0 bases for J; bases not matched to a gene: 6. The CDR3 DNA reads TGTGCCAGCAGCACGGACGGGACTAGCTCCTACGAGCAGTACTTC. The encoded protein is CASSTDGTSSYEQYF.

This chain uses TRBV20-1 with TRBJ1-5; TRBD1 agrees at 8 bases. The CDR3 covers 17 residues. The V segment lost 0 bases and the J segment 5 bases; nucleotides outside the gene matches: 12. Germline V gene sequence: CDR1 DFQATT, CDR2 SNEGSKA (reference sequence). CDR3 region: CSARDPVPGTGDQPQHF. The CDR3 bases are TGCAGTGCTAGAGATCCGGTGCCCGGGACAGGCGATCAGCCCCAGCATTTT.